A single T cell receptor beta chain is shown here with its context. Assay used: immunoSEQ multiplex PCR; TCRdb lists only in-frame clones, some missing. Of approximately 80,000 clones listed, over 70% were seen once; the top ten hold about 20%. The data are from a study of radiotherapy plus CTLA-4 blockade in lung cancer. CDR1 and CDR2 from the germline V gene are SNHLY and FYNNEI. The CDR3 length is 15 residues. The ends lost 5 bases at V and 4 bases at J; junction bases unmatched: 8. The material sequenced was peripheral blood, taken from a patient treated with radiotherapy plus ipilimumab. The V and J genes are TRBV2 and TRBJ1-2, with TRBD1 matching 9 bases. The sequence was obtained from a human donor with non-small cell lung cancer whose response to radiotherapy plus ipilimumab could not be evaluated. Some clones in this sample may be carry-over from other donors' samples. The CDR3 protein is CASSQGQGLPYGYTF. CDR3 in DNA: TGTGCCAGCAGTCAAGGACAGGGGCTACCCTATGGCTACACCTTC.